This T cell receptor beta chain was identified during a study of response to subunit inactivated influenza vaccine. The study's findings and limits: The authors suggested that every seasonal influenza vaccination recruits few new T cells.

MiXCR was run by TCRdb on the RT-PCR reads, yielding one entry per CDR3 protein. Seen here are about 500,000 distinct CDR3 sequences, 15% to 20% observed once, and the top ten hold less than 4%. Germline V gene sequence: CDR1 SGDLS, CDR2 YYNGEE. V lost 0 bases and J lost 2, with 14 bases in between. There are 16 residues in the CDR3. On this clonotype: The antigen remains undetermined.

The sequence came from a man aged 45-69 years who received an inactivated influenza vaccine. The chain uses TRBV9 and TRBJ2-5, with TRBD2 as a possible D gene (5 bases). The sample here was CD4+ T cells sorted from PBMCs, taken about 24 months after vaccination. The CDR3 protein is CASSVVSGTYQETQYF. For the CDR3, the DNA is TGTGCCAGCAGCGTAGTAAGCGGAACTTATCAAGAGACCCAGTACTTC.